Listed below are T cell receptor beta chains from one sample, sequenced in a study of cytomegalovirus exposure and HLA in healthy donors. The method was immunoSEQ multiplex PCR; TCRdb's version includes in-frame clones alone and lacks a portion of them. The data show 170,000 or so clones, about four fifths seen once. Sequencing used PBMCs. The receptors originated from a woman between 50 and 59 years old in good health and CMV-seropositive. Both conserved end residues are part of each CDR3. A D gene is named only where the DNA matches it firmly. For some rows the clone size is stated as once, few or many, or as a class when expanded; others skip it.

-	-	TRBV27	TRBJ2-5	TGTGCCAGCAGTCTCCTAGACCCCCTTGGAGGAGAGACCCAGTACTTC	CASSLLDPLGGETQYF
-	-	TRBV27	TRBJ1-6	TGTGCCAGCAGGCTAGGAGGTATATCACCCCTCCACTTT	CASRLGGISPLHF
-	-	TRBV2	TRBJ1-1	TGTGCCAGCAAAACTGAGATGAACACTGAAGCTTTCTTT	CASKTEMNTEAFF
-	-	TRBV7-7	TRBJ1-1	TGTGCTAGCAGCCCTACTCCAGGGTCTGAAGCTTTCTTT	CASSPTPGSEAFF
-	-	TRBV2	TRBJ1-5	TGTGCCAGCGGAGACTTCGGGGGGGGTAATCAGCCCCAGCATTTT	CASGDFGGGNQPQHF
-	-	TRBV18	TRBJ2-7	TGTGCCAGCTCACCTGGCCGCTACGAGCAGTACTTC	CASSPGRYEQYF
-	-	TRBV11-1	TRBJ2-2	TGTGCCAGCAGCGTTAGGGGGGGCGGGGAGCTGTTTTTT	CASSVRGGGELFF
TRBD2	-	TRBV4-3	TRBJ2-1	TGCGCCAGCAGCCAAGAGCGGGAGTGGGGCAATGAGCAGTTCTTC	CASSQEREWGNEQFF
-	-	TRBV25-1	TRBJ2-7	TGTGCCAGCGGGGAGATAAGGGGGAGAGGCTCCTACGAGCAGTACTTC	CASGEIRGRGSYEQYF
-	-	TRBV27	TRBJ2-2	TGTGCCAGCAGAACTCGCGGGGCCAGTGACACCGGGGAGCTGTTTTTT	CASRTRGASDTGELFF
-	-	TRBV6-5	TRBJ2-4	TGTGCCAGCAGTTACTCCCCGCAGGGGGCCAAAAACATTCAGTACTTC	CASSYSPQGAKNIQYF
-	few	TRBV6-5	TRBJ2-1	TGTGCCAGCAGTTACCGAGGGCAACCTTACAATGAGCAGTTCTTC	CASSYRGQPYNEQFF
TRBD1	-	TRBV7-7	TRBJ2-7	TGTGCTAGCAGCTTTGGACAGGGGAGCTACGAGCAGTACTTC	CASSFGQGSYEQYF
TRBD2	-	TRBV29-1	TRBJ2-1	TGCAGCGTCCAAAGCGGGGCTTACAATGAGCAGTTCTTC	CSVQSGAYNEQFF
-	-	TRBV5-1	TRBJ2-3	TGCGCCAGCAGCTTGTTGAGCCTCGGGACAGATACGCAGTATTTT	CASSLLSLGTDTQYF
TRBD1	-	TRBV10-3	TRBJ2-6	TGTGCCATCAGGACGGGACAGGGCTACTCTGGGGCCAACGTCCTGACTTTC	CAIRTGQGYSGANVLTF
-	-	TRBV10-3	TRBJ2-7	TGTGCCATCAGTGCCAACTACGAGCAGTACTTC	CAISANYEQYF
TRBD1	-	TRBV6-5	TRBJ1-1	TGTGCCAGCAGCTACTTACAGGGGAGCACTGAAGCTTTCTTT	CASSYLQGSTEAFF
TRBD2	-	TRBV28	TRBJ2-3	TGTGCCAGCAGTCCCGCGTCTAGCGGGAAGCGGGATACGCAGTATTTT	CASSPASSGKRDTQYF
-	-	TRBV2	TRBJ1-1	TGTGCCAGCAGTGAGGAACAGGGAATTGGGGAAGCTTTCTTT	CASSEEQGIGEAFF
-	-	TRBV19	TRBJ1-6	TGTGCCAGTACCCCGTCCCTACAGAGCTCCTATAATTCACCCCTCCACTTT	CASTPSLQSSYNSPLHF
-	-	TRBV23-1	TRBJ1-6	TGCGCCAGCAGTAACATATCTCCACCCCTCCACTTT	CASSNISPPLHF
TRBD1	-	TRBV30	TRBJ2-6	TGTGCCTGGAGCCGGGACAGGGCTAACCCTGGGGCCAACGTCCTGACTTTC	CAWSRDRANPGANVLTF
-	-	TRBV18	TRBJ2-5	TGTGCCAGCTCCCCTCAGGGGGGACAGCCAAGGACCCAGTACTTC	CASSPQGGQPRTQYF
TRBD1	-	TRBV9	TRBJ1-5	TGTGCCAGCAGCGCTACAGGGGGGGATCAGCCCCAGCATTTT	CASSATGGDQPQHF
-	-	TRBV7-9	TRBJ1-1	TGTGCCAGCAGCTTTCAGGGCGAGGCCACTGAAGCTTTCTTT	CASSFQGEATEAFF
-	-	TRBV4-3	TRBJ2-7	TGCGCCAGCAGCCAATCTCTAGCTTCCGAGCAGTACTTC	CASSQSLASEQYF
TRBD1	-	TRBV7-2	TRBJ2-7	TGTGCCAGCAGCACTGACACAGGGGGCGAGCAGTACTTC	CASSTDTGGEQYF
-	-	TRBV28	TRBJ2-2	TGTGCCAGCAGGGGCCTAGCAGCTAACACCGGGGAGCTGTTTTTT	CASRGLAANTGELFF
TRBD1	few	TRBV27	TRBJ2-6	TGTGCCAGCAGTTTCTCAGGGGGATCCAATGATCCTGGGGCCAACGTCCTGACTTTC	CASSFSGGSNDPGANVLTF
-	-	TRBV7-3	TRBJ2-7	TGTGCCAGCAGCTTACGTCGGGGATACGAGCAGTACTTC	CASSLRRGYEQYF
TRBD1	-	TRBV11-2	TRBJ1-2	TGTGCCAGCCGACAGGGACCCTCCTATGGCTACACCTTC	CASRQGPSYGYTF
TRBD1	few	TRBV16	TRBJ1-2	TGTGCCAGCAGCCAATCGACAGGGGGCCCAATCAACTATGGCTACACCTTC	CASSQSTGGPINYGYTF
-	-	TRBV29-1	TRBJ1-2	TGCAGCGTTTATACAGGGAGCTATGGCTACACCTTC	CSVYTGSYGYTF
-	-	TRBV18	TRBJ2-2	TGTGCCAGCTCACCCGAAACCCCCGGGGGATCAACGTCCGGGGAGCTGTTTTTT	CASSPETPGGSTSGELFF
-	-	TRBV21-1	TRBJ1-3	TGTGCCAGCAGCAAAGCACTTTACAGGGTTCCGAAAGGGGGCTCTGGAAACACCATATATTTT	CASSKALYRVPKGGSGNTIYF
-	few	TRBV7-9	TRBJ1-5	TGTGCCAGCACCCCCCCGGGGGGTCAGCCCCAGCATTTT	CASTPPGGQPQHF
-	-	TRBV5-8	TRBJ1-4	TGTGCCAGCAGCGCGACAGGTGCGGCTAATGAAAAACTGTTTTTT	CASSATGAANEKLFF
-	-	TRBV6-1	TRBJ1-1	TGTGCCAGCAGTGAAACCGACCCAGGTAGCACTGAAGCTTTCTTT	CASSETDPGSTEAFF
-	few	TRBV2	TRBJ1-2	TGTGCCAAAACGGTTACAGGGTCGTCTGGCTACACCTTC	CAKTVTGSSGYTF
TRBD1	-	TRBV7-9	TRBJ1-1	TGTGCCAGCAGCCGGACAGGCACTGAAGCTTTCTTT	CASSRTGTEAFF
TRBD1	-	TRBV28	TRBJ2-7	TGTGCCATCAAACAGGGGGCTCACTACGAGCAGTACTTC	CAIKQGAHYEQYF